The sequence of this TCR beta chain was determined in a study of blood T cells in healthy people across ages. J was trimmed by 0 bases and V by 3 bases; bases with no gene match: 11. Germline V CDR1 and CDR2: DFQATT, SNEGSKA (reference sequence). The CDR3 is 17 amino acids. The second PCR ran roughly 6 to 11 cycles with a sample-barcoded 5' primer and J-beta primers. MiXCR, run by TCRdb on the 5' RACE reads, gives a single entry per CDR3 protein. The sample holds 1,500,000 or so distinct CDR3 sequences; around 59% are singletons and the top ten take 6.5% to 8.5%. This sequence joins TRBV20-1 and TRBJ2-1; the match to TRBD2 covers 7 bases. Specimen: blood. This clonotype was sampled from a man between 18 and 35 years old in good health. The CDR3 protein is CSARVGRQDFSYNEQFF. DNA for the CDR3: TGCAGTGCTAGGGTCGGGAGGCAGGACTTCTCCTACAATGAGCAGTTCTTC.